This TCR beta chain was retrieved from a study of T cell repertoires in cytomegalovirus infection. Study-level background: Recently identified HLA-C-restricted CMV epitopes were among the peptides used. Public TCR beta signatures were indicative of both CMV infection and a matching HLA type.

This clonotype came up a few times. Its matching antigen is unknown. TCRdb itself ran the reads through MiXCR, one entry per CDR3 protein. The sample lists 650,000 to 850,000 distinct CDR3 sequences; 25% to 30% were seen once. The CDR3 is made up of 15 amino acids. J lost 3 bases, V lost 6 bases, and 6 bases had no gene match. Germline V gene sequence: CDR1 KGHDR, CDR2 SFDVKD. Study-level points and caveats: HLA-C-restricted CMV clonotypes gave the most frequent clonotype in two of eight donors. Using cumulative public TCR beta family frequency, the authors identified those who carried CMV together with the relevant HLA.

The genes are TRBV24-1 and TRBJ2-3; 9 bases match TRBD1. The material was cultured CD8+ T cells from PBMCs, obtained from culture after CMV antigen stimulation. The clonotype was recovered from a human donor in good health (CMV status not recorded). Some clones in this sample may be carry-over from other donors' samples. The CDR3 loop is CATSSGTGWTDTQYF. For the CDR3, the DNA is TGTGCCACCAGTTCCGGGACAGGGTGGACAGATACGCAGTATTTT.